This T cell receptor (beta chain) derives from a study of cytomegalovirus exposure and HLA in healthy donors. Study-wide results and limits: According to an earlier analysis, most TCR beta V segments yielded productive rearrangements about 90% or about 30% of the time.

Researchers ran the PCR with 60 Vbeta and 13 Jbeta primers. Measured with immunoSEQ multiplex PCR; TCRdb has only the in-frame clones, and not every one. The data show hundreds of thousands of clones, roughly 80% seen once. The length of the CDR3 is 15 residues. CDR1 and CDR2 (germline): MGHRA, YSYEKL. Deletions cut 0 bases from V and 2 bases from J, with 11 bases between. This clone was seen a single time. Its antigen is not identified. V and J are TRBV4-1 and TRBJ2-7; TRBD1 might be the D (6 bases). The sample was PBMCs. The receptor's source is a male donor in good health and CMV-seronegative. CDR3 residues: CASSQDPGETYEQYF. The CDR3 DNA sequence: TGCGCCAGCAGCCAAGATCCAGGGGAAACCTACGAGCAGTACTTC.